This entry lists 26 T cell receptor beta chains sequenced from one sample in a study of T cells in Graves' hyperthyroidism and ophthalmopathy (dated by TCRdb to the late 2010s). Library preparation employed multiplex PCR. Sequencing was carried out with an Illumina HiSeq 2000. Amplification of TCR beta CDR3 regions was carried out from RNA transcripts. For the first round of RT-PCR on the TCR CDR3, the HTBI primer set was used together with the Qiagen OneStep RT-PCR kit. The public reads were run again by TCRdb, first through fastp at Q25 and then through MiXCR, and only productive beta chains were kept. For every CDR3 protein sequence, its rows merge into one entry that carries the most common genes and DNA. The sample profile shows about 380,000 distinct CDR3 sequences; around 15% of them were found once. Of the sample, about 19% is held by the ten largest clones. The specimen was blood. The source is a woman aged 25-40 years with Graves' ophthalmopathy.

This clonotype was detected a few times. The V gene is TRBV11-3, the J gene TRBJ2-1; 7 bases align to TRBD2. With 5 bases clipped from V and 0 bases from J, the junction kept 7 bases outside the gene matches. The CDR3 length is 16 residues. CDR1 is SGHNT and CDR2 is YENEEA in the germline V gene. CDR3 coding DNA: TGTGCCAGCAGCCCCGGGGGGTCGACCTCCTACAATGAGCAGTTCTTC. Encoded protein: CASSPGGSTSYNEQFF. Drawing the rest from reference TRBV11-3 and TRBJ2-1, the complete variable domain is EAGVVQSPRYKIIEKKQPVAFWCNPISGHNTLYWYLQNLGQGPELLIRYENEEAVDDSQLPKDRFSAERLKGVDSTLKIQPAELGDSAVYLCASSPGGSTSYNEQFFGPGTRLTVL.

This clonotype has at least ten counts. The chain couples TRBV12-3 or TRBV12-4 to TRBJ1-4; TRBD1 matches 7 bases. The CDR3 has 13 amino acids. V was clipped by 3 bases and J by 8 bases; unmatched bases: 3. In DNA form, the CDR3 reads TGTGCCAGCAGTTTTCAACAGGGGGAAAAACTGTTTTTT. This encodes CASSFQQGEKLFF.

This clonotype was counted a few times. The V and J genes are TRBV14 and TRBJ1-2; the D gene is possibly TRBD1 (5 bases). Looked up from germline, CDR1 is SGHDN and CDR2 is FVKESK. V lost 0 bases and J 2 bases, leaving 10 bases between the germline ends. The CDR3 has 15 residues. The CDR3: CASSQDWGRNYGYTF. The CDR3 DNA is TGTGCCAGCAGCCAAGACTGGGGCAGAAACTATGGCTACACCTTC.

This clonotype has a count of ten or more. The rearrangement joins TRBV11-3 to TRBJ2-5, with a weak D call TRBD2 (5 bases). The V end lost 1 base, the J end lost 5 bases, and 17 bases lay between the germline ends. CDR1 and CDR2 (germline): SGHNT, YENEEA. There are 16 residues in the CDR3. The DNA for the CDR3 is TGTGCCAGCAGCTTAGGGCAGCCGAAGACGGGGGAGACCCAGTACTTC. Encoded protein: CASSLGQPKTGETQYF.

This clonotype was recorded at least ten times. The V gene is TRBV6-2 or TRBV6-3, the J gene TRBJ2-3; TRBD2 aligns across 9 bases. The germline CDR1 and CDR2 sequences are MNHEY and SVGEGT. The CDR3 is made up of 14 amino acids. Losses at the gene ends were 7 bases for V and 6 bases for J; bases not matched to a gene: 8. CDR3 residues: CASNTRGGSDTQYF. CDR3 nucleotides: TGTGCCAGCAATACGCGGGGGGGCTCGGATACGCAGTATTTT.

J is TRBJ2-1 and V is TRBV28; weak D call: TRBD2 (5 bases). CDR1 and CDR2 (germline): MDHEN, SYDVKM. The CDR3 has 13 residues. V was shortened by 7 bases and J by 5 bases, with 12 bases between the two germline ends. CDR3 sequence (DNA): TGTGCCAGCATAGACGGGGTTAACAATGAGCAGTTCTTC. This gives the protein CASIDGVNNEQFF. Using reference TRBV28 and TRBJ2-1 for the parts outside the CDR3, the full variable domain is DVKVTQSSRYLVKRTGEKVFLECVQDMDHENMFWYRQDPGLGLRLIYFSYDVKMKEKGDIPEGYSVSREKKERFSLILESASTNQTSMYLCASIDGVNNEQFFGPGTRLTVL.

This clonotype was picked up many times. One end of the junction is discordant with germline, which a read error may explain. The CDR3 spells CASSPQPQGASGELFF. DNA for the CDR3: TGTGCTAGCAGCCCACAACCACAGGGGGCAAGCGGGGAGCTGTTTTTT. This chain uses TRBV7-7 with TRBJ2-2, with 9 positions matching TRBD1. CDR3 length equals 16 residues. The germline gives CDR1 SSHAT, CDR2 FNYEAQ (reference sequence). The variable domain in full, with the rest retrieved from reference TRBV7-7 and TRBJ2-2, is GAGVSQSPRYKVTKRGQDVTLRCDPISSHATLYWYQQALGQGPEFLTYFNYEAQPDKSGLPSDRFSAERPEGSISTLTIQRTEQRDSAMYRCASSPQPQGASGELFFGEGSRLTVL.

This clonotype was picked up many times. DNA for the CDR3: TGTGCCTGGAGCCAGGGGTCAGCTGGAAACACCATATATTTT. Its translation: CAWSQGSAGNTIYF. V is TRBV30 and J is TRBJ1-3, with a tentative D call TRBD1 (6 bases). This CDR3 contains 14 residues. V was pared by 3 bases and J by 2 bases, with 11 bases between. The V gene's germline CDR1 is GTSNPN and CDR2 SVGIG (reference sequence).

This clonotype was seen many times. The rearrangement uses TRBV7-9 and TRBJ2-1, with 7 bases identical to TRBD2. The V gene's germline CDR1 is SEHNR and CDR2 FQNEAQ (reference sequence). V shed 6 bases and J 0 bases; nucleotides not matched to a gene: 8. This CDR3 is 16 amino acids long. This CDR3 reads CASSGSGYPSYNEQFF. The DNA of the CDR3 is TGTGCCAGCAGTGGTAGCGGGTACCCCTCCTACAATGAGCAGTTCTTC.

The chain carries TRBV20-1 and TRBJ2-1; D possibly matches TRBD1 or TRBD2 (6 bases each). The germline CDR1 and CDR2 sequences are DFQATT and SNEGSKA (reference sequence). The CDR3 consists of 15 residues. The V gene lost 6 bases and the J gene lost 0 bases, with 15 bases spanning the gap. As DNA, the CDR3 is TGCAGTGCCAACATCAAGGGGGGCTCCTACAATGAGCAGTTCTTC. It translates to CSANIKGGSYNEQFF.

This clonotype occurred a few times. V usage is TRBV10-3 and J usage is TRBJ1-2; the D is unclear. Germline V gives CDR1 ENHRY, CDR2 SYGVKD. CDR3 length: 13 amino acids. The V and J ends lost 6 bases and 5 bases respectively, with 13 bases between them. The CDR3 reads CAIRFGTSYGYTF. CDR3 nucleotide sequence: TGTGCCATCAGGTTCGGAACCTCTTATGGCTACACCTTC.

This clonotype was counted only a few times. This chain connects TRBV6-1 to TRBJ1-5; possibly TRBD1 for D (6 bases). There are 15 residues in the CDR3. The V gene lost 5 bases and the J gene lost 0 bases, with 11 bases spanning the gap. Germline V lookup: CDR1 MNHNS, CDR2 SASEGT. CDR3 in DNA: TGTGCCAGCAGTAGCGGCAGGGGTAGCAATCAGCCCCAGCATTTT. Amino acids: CASSSGRGSNQPQHF.

In its sample, this clonotype was seen a few times. CDR3 region: CASSFLGDAGSGNTIYF. The CDR3 coding sequence is TGTGCCAGCAGTTTTTTGGGAGATGCAGGCTCTGGAAACACCATATATTTT. This chain links TRBV28 with TRBJ1-3, with D uncertain. Trimming shortened V by 3 bases and J by 0 bases, and 15 bases separated the two germline ends. This CDR3 is 17 amino acids long. Germline-derived CDR1 and CDR2 are MDHEN and SYDVKM.

This clonotype was seen more than once but under ten times. The chain is built from TRBV24-1 and TRBJ2-7; D may match TRBD1 or TRBD2 (6 bases each). This CDR3 is 13 amino acids long. Germline loops: CDR1 KGHDR, CDR2 SFDVKD. The V gene lost 3 bases and the J gene lost 7 bases, with 12 bases spanning the gap. CDR3 nucleotides: TGTGCCACCAGTGATACGGGGGCGGATGAGCAGTACTTC. Protein product: CATSDTGADEQYF.

This clonotype has a count of ten or more. The rearrangement joins TRBV30 to TRBJ2-7; 7 bases map to TRBD1. Germline loops: CDR1 GTSNPN, CDR2 SVGIG (reference sequence). V gave up 8 bases and J gave up 1 base; unmatched junction bases: 5. The CDR3 spans 12 residues. CDR3 sequence (DNA): TGTGCCCGAAGGGACAGATCCTACGAGCAGTACTTC. Translated: CARRDRSYEQYF.

This clonotype has more than one count but fewer than ten. A much bigger clone sits one base away, suggesting this may be a read error. As DNA, the CDR3 is TGTGCCAGCGGTCAGGGGGCAGAGTGTGGCTACACCTTC. It codes for CASGQGAECGYTF. The chain couples TRBV2 to TRBJ1-2; TRBD1 agrees at 8 bases. V lost 8 bases to trimming and J lost 7 bases; unmatched junction nucleotides: 9. CDR1 SNHLY and CDR2 FYNNEI come from the germline V gene. The CDR3 contains 13 residues.

A word on this clonotype: This could be a read error, since a much larger clone is one nucleotide away. The chain couples TRBV27 to TRBJ2-2; D not certain. CDR1 MNHEY and CDR2 SMNVEV come from the germline V gene (reference sequence). CDR3 length: 14 amino acids. Trimming cost V 6 bases and J 0 bases, with 8 bases left between them. The CDR3 protein is CASRRVTNTGELFF. Here the CDR3 DNA reads TGTGCCAGCAGAAGGGTGACGAACACCGGGGAGCTGTTTTTT.

This clonotype was seen repeatedly, ten times or more. V is TRBV5-6 and J is TRBJ2-7; 8 positions match TRBD1. V was clipped by 0 bases and J by 7 bases; unmatched bases: 6. The V gene's germline CDR1 is SGHDT and CDR2 YYEEEE. The length of the CDR3 is 14 residues. The CDR3 loop is CASSLAGRQGEQYF. The DNA for the CDR3 is TGTGCCAGCAGCTTGGCGGGCAGACAGGGGGAGCAGTACTTC.

The sample holds a few counts of this clonotype. This may arise from a read error, as a much more abundant clone is one base away. It is likely a read error, because the conserved phenylalanine at the end of the CDR3 is missing. The rearrangement links TRBV20-1 to TRBJ1-1; maybe TRBD1 (6 bases). The CDR3 is 15 amino acids. V was clipped by 4 bases and J by 1 base, with 16 bases between them. Germline V gives CDR1 DFQATT, CDR2 SNEGSKA (reference sequence). The CDR3 reads CSAKGEEERNTEAFS. In DNA form, the CDR3 reads TGCAGTGCTAAGGGGGAAGAGGAGAGGAACACTGAAGCTTTCTCT.

In this sample, this clonotype turned up many times. J is TRBJ1-1 and V is TRBV20-1; the D gene is possibly TRBD1 (5 bases). The germline CDR1 and CDR2 sequences are DFQATT and SNEGSKA (reference sequence). CDR3 size: 14 residues. V lost 4 bases and J lost 0, with 12 bases in between. CDR3 bases: TGCAGTGCTAAGACAGCCCCTATGAACACTGAAGCTTTCTTT. This sequence encodes CSAKTAPMNTEAFF.

The sample holds one count of this clonotype. The chain couples TRBV7-2 to TRBJ1-1, with 10 bases identical to TRBD1. V trimming: 6 bases; J trimming: 3 bases; junction bases outside the gene matches: 10. The CDR3 has 16 amino acids. The germline CDR1 and CDR2 sequences are SGHTA and FQGNSA. CDR3: CASSPQGQGIDTEAFF. CDR3 nucleotides: TGTGCCAGCAGTCCACAGGGACAGGGGATCGACACTGAAGCTTTCTTT.

This clonotype appeared many times. The chain employs TRBV7-2 and TRBJ2-1; D unresolved. Germline assignment: CDR1 SGHTA and CDR2 FQGNSA. This CDR3 spans 12 amino acids. V lost 6 bases, J lost 3 bases, and 6 bases lay in between. Here the CDR3 DNA reads TGTGCCAGCAGACCCTACTACAATGAGCAGTTCTTC. The encoded protein is CASRPYYNEQFF.

There are many counts of this clonotype. This rearrangement joins TRBV7-9 to TRBJ1-2; D ambiguous. CDR3 length equals 18 residues. Between the trimmed V and J ends, which lost 2 bases and 2 bases, there was a span of 21 bases. From germline, CDR1 is SEHNR and CDR2 FQNEAQ (reference sequence). The CDR3 sequence is CASSLLAGNLIENYGYTF. CDR3 nucleotide sequence: TGTGCCAGCAGCTTACTAGCGGGTAACCTCATCGAAAACTATGGCTACACCTTC.

V and J are TRBV14 and TRBJ2-6; tentative D call: TRBD1 (5 bases). The CDR3 consists of 13 residues. Germline V gives CDR1 SGHDN, CDR2 FVKESK. V shed 10 bases and J shed 2 bases, with 9 bases lying between them. The CDR3 DNA reads TGTGCCACCGCAGGGCCTGGGGCCAACGTCCTGACTTTC. This codes for CATAGPGANVLTF.

In its sample, this clonotype was seen a few times. This sequence joins TRBV6-1 and TRBJ1-5; the D is unclear. V lost 5 bases, J lost 2 bases, and 13 bases lay in between. The germline V gene has CDR1 MNHNS and CDR2 SASEGT. The CDR3 length is 15 residues. The CDR3 protein is CASSTRREGNQPQHF. CDR3 in DNA: TGTGCCAGCAGTACCCGACGGGAAGGCAATCAGCCCCAGCATTTT.

This clonotype showed up just a few times. The chain uses TRBV6-6 and TRBJ2-2; tentative D call: TRBD2 (6 bases). The germline gives CDR1 MNHNY, CDR2 SVGAGI (reference sequence). V shed 0 bases and J shed 5 bases, with 10 bases lying between them. The CDR3 length is 15 residues. This chain's CDR3 is CASSYSGGETGELFF. DNA for the CDR3: TGTGCCAGCAGTTACTCAGGAGGGGAAACCGGGGAGCTGTTTTTT.